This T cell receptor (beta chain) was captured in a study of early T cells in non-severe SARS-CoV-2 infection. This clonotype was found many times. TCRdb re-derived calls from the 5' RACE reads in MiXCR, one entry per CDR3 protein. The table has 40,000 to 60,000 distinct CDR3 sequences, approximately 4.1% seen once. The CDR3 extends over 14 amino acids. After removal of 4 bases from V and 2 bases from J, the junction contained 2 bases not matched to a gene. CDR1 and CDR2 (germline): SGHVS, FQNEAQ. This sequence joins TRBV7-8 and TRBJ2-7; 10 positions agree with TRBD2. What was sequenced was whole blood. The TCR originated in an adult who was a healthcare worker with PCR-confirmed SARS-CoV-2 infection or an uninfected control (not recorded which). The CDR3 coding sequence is TGTGCCAGCAGCTCCCTAGCGGGGGCCTACGAGCAGTACTTC. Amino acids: CASSSLAGAYEQYF.